Below are 30 T cell receptor beta chains sequenced from a single sample in a study of blood T cells in healthy people across ages. A sample-barcoded 5' primer and a J-beta primer mix were used in a second PCR of about 7 to 12 cycles. TCRdb redid the calling of the 5' RACE reads with MiXCR, one entry per CDR3 protein. This repertoire shows 1.6 million or so distinct CDR3 sequences, around 36% found once; its top ten account for around 11%. The material sequenced was blood. These receptors were obtained from a woman aged 30 to 39 in good health.

This rearrangement joins TRBV24-1 to TRBJ2-2, with D possibly being TRBD2 (5 bases). Germline V gives CDR1 KGHDR, CDR2 SFDVKD. The CDR3 runs to 15 residues. V was shortened by 9 bases and J by 2 bases, with 15 bases between the two germline ends. CDR3 sequence: CATAPGSGNTGELFF. The CDR3 coding sequence is TGTGCCACCGCACCGGGGTCCGGAAACACCGGGGAGCTGTTTTTT.

V gene TRBV18 combines with J gene TRBJ2-1; TRBD1 matches 7 bases. Germline V CDR1 and CDR2: KGHSH, LQKENI. The V gene end was trimmed by 6 bases and the J gene end by 0 bases; junction bases not matched to a gene: 26. This CDR3 is 22 amino acids long. In DNA, the CDR3 is TGTGCCAGCTCGCCGACCGTCGGGCCAGGGGGTGTAGAAAGGAGCTCCTACAATGAGCAGTTCTTC. Residues: CASSPTVGPGGVERSSYNEQFF.

V is TRBV10-3 and J is TRBJ2-1; 7 bases match TRBD2. V shed 5 bases and J 4 bases; nucleotides not matched to a gene: 5. The CDR3 is made up of 14 amino acids. CDR1 is ENHRY and CDR2 is SYGVKD in the germline V gene. The CDR3 bases are TGTGCCATCAGTAGACTAGCAGAATACAATGAGCAGTTCTTC. Its translation: CAISRLAEYNEQFF.

V gene TRBV14 combines with J gene TRBJ1-1; a possible D gene is TRBD1 (6 bases). The CDR3 runs 17 residues. Germline loops: CDR1 SGHDN, CDR2 FVKESK. Trimming removed 6 bases at V and 0 bases at J, with 20 bases between. CDR3 sequence reads: CASRPRGDRVMNTEAFF. CDR3 nucleotides: TGTGCCAGCAGGCCCAGGGGTGATAGAGTGATGAACACTGAAGCTTTCTTT.

This chain joins TRBV20-1 and TRBJ1-1; TRBD1 matches 8 bases. Trimming took 1 base from V and 5 from J; bases not matched to a gene: 9. The length of the CDR3 is 15 residues. The germline gives CDR1 DFQATT, CDR2 SNEGSKA (reference sequence). The CDR3 DNA reads TGCAGTGCTAGAGCAGGGGGCGCCTGGAGTACTGAAGCTTTCTTT. Amino acids: CSARAGGAWSTEAFF.

The chain recombines TRBV9 with TRBJ2-3, with no clear D. The germline V and J ends were trimmed by 3 bases and 0 bases, with 14 bases remaining between them. The CDR3 has 16 amino acids. Germline V gene sequence: CDR1 SGDLS, CDR2 YYNGEE. The CDR3 is CASSAETQDSTDTQYF. In DNA form, the CDR3 reads TGTGCCAGCAGCGCCGAGACACAAGATAGCACAGATACGCAGTATTTT. Based on the CDR3 plus reference TRBV9 and TRBJ2-3, the full variable domain is DSGVTQTPKHLITATGQRVTLRCSPRSGDLSVYWYQQSLDQGLQFLIQYYNGEERAKGNILERFSAQQFPDLHSELNLSSLELGDSALYFCASSAETQDSTDTQYFGPGTRLTVL.

This clonotype was recorded once. The junction differs from germline at one of its ends, possibly a read error. V is TRBV29-1 and J is TRBJ2-7; D is unresolved. The germline CDR1 and CDR2 sequences are SQVTM and ANQGSEA. CDR3 size: 12 residues. CDR3: CSDLDGFYEQYF. CDR3 DNA sequence: TGCAGCGATCTCGACGGATTCTACGAGCAATACTTC.

This clonotype has just a few counts. The rearrangement joins TRBV20-1 to TRBJ1-1; the match to TRBD1 covers 8 bases. V shed 2 bases, J shed 1 base, and the junction held 6 bases outside the gene matches. Germline V gives CDR1 DFQATT, CDR2 SNEGSKA (reference sequence). CDR3 length equals 15 residues. CDR3 bases: TGCAGTGCTAGAACCGCGGGACAGGCGAACACTGAAGCTTTCTTT. Protein product: CSARTAGQANTEAFF.

The V call is TRBV12-3 or TRBV12-4, the J call TRBJ1-4; D remains ambiguous. The CDR3 spans 16 residues. The V and J ends lost 4 bases and 5 bases respectively, with 17 bases between them. CDR3: CASSSNPPASNEKLFF. The CDR3 nucleotides read TGTGCCAGCAGTTCGAATCCCCCAGCGAGCAATGAAAAACTGTTTTTT.

The chain is built from TRBV6-5 and TRBJ2-1; TRBD2 matches 9 bases. There are 14 residues in the CDR3. Germline CDR1 and CDR2: MNHEY and SVGAGI. J was trimmed by 6 bases and V by 7 bases; bases with no gene match: 7. CDR3 bases: TGTGCCAGCAACCGGGTAGCGGGAGCCAATGAGCAGTTCTTC. Protein product: CASNRVAGANEQFF.

This clonotype appeared a few times. The rearrangement links TRBV4-1 to TRBJ2-3, with D maybe TRBD1 (7 bases). The germline gives CDR1 MGHRA, CDR2 YSYEKL. Trimming took 0 bases from V and 5 from J, leaving 24 bases between them. This CDR3 is built from 19 residues. The CDR3 region is CASSQEAPPGGLLEDTQYF. For the CDR3, the DNA is TGCGCCAGCAGCCAAGAAGCGCCCCCAGGGGGGCTGCTGGAAGATACGCAGTATTTT.

V gene TRBV11-2 combines with J gene TRBJ2-3; 13 positions agree with TRBD2. CDR3 length: 17 residues. After removal of 2 bases from V and 1 base from J, the junction contained 3 bases not matched to a gene. CDR1 and CDR2 (germline): SGHAT, FQNNGV. The CDR3 DNA reads as TGTGCCAGCAGCTTAAGGACTAGCGGGGGTGGCACAGATACGCAGTATTTT. It translates to CASSLRTSGGGTDTQYF.

The chain combines TRBV3-1 with TRBJ2-1, with TRBD1 matching 7 bases. Germline CDR1 is LGHDT and CDR2 is YNNKEL (reference sequence). This CDR3 region has 16 residues. The trim removed 0 bases at V and 5 bases at J, leaving 7 bases unmatched. CDR3 residues: CASSQERTGTNNEQFF. CDR3 nucleotides: TGTGCCAGCAGCCAAGAGCGGACAGGTACAAACAATGAGCAGTTCTTC.

This clonotype was seen a handful of times. This chain uses TRBV10-2 with TRBJ2-5; perhaps D is TRBD1 or TRBD2 (5 bases each). With 6 bases removed from V and 1 base from J, the gap between germline ends came to 15 bases. CDR1 is WSHSY, CDR2 SAAADI, per germline. CDR3 length: 15 amino acids. The CDR3 region has the DNA TGCGCCAGCAGCGGGGCGGACACTCGCCAAGAGACCCAGTACTTC. Its translation is CASSGADTRQETQYF.

This clonotype was counted a few times. This chain links TRBV5-1 with TRBJ2-1, with unresolved D. The germline CDR1 and CDR2 sequences are SGHRS and YFSETQ. V was clipped by 3 bases and J by 8 bases, with 12 bases between them. This CDR3 is built from 13 residues. The CDR3 here is CASSSNVVDEQFF. CDR3 DNA: TGCGCCAGCAGCTCTAATGTTGTCGATGAGCAGTTCTTC.

V gene TRBV5-6 combines with J gene TRBJ2-1, with 12 bases matching TRBD1. The CDR3 consists of 18 residues. CDR1 is SGHDT and CDR2 is YYEEEE in the germline V gene. V lost 0 bases and J lost 6; bases outside the gene matches: 10. The DNA for the CDR3 is TGTGCCAGCAGCTTGGCTGGGACAGGGGGCCTTCGTGGCAATGAGCAGTTCTTC. This sequence encodes CASSLAGTGGLRGNEQFF.

At least ten counts were recorded for this clonotype. The rearrangement links TRBV2 to TRBJ2-3; TRBD2 aligns across 13 bases. The CDR3 consists of 15 residues. V was clipped by 6 bases and J by 3 bases; unmatched bases: 3. Germline CDR1 reads SNHLY; CDR2 reads FYNNEI. The CDR3 DNA follows: TGTGCCAGCAGACGGACTAGCGGGGGAACAGATACGCAGTATTTT. It yields the protein CASRRTSGGTDTQYF.

The chain links TRBV28 to TRBJ2-7; D might be TRBD2 (5 bases). CDR1 MDHEN and CDR2 SYDVKM come from the germline V gene. The CDR3 has 14 amino acids. Trimming removed 6 bases at V and 0 bases at J, with 12 bases between. In DNA form, the CDR3 reads TGTGCCAGCAGCGGGGTCGGAAGCTCCTACGAGCAGTACTTC. Amino acid sequence: CASSGVGSSYEQYF.

This clonotype was found many times. This rearrangement joins TRBV29-1 to TRBJ2-1; 9 bases map to TRBD1. This CDR3 spans 12 amino acids. V lost 6 bases to trimming and J lost 5 bases; unmatched junction nucleotides: 2. The germline CDR1 and CDR2 sequences are SQVTM and ANQGSEA. CDR3 nucleotides: TGCAGCGTAGGGACAGGGAACAATGAGCAGTTCTTC. Translated: CSVGTGNNEQFF.

CDR3 loop: CASSADRRGSEKLFF. In DNA, the CDR3 is TGTGCCAGCAGCGCCGACAGGAGAGGTAGTGAAAAACTGTTTTTT. The chain has TRBV12-3 or TRBV12-4 and TRBJ1-4, with D perhaps TRBD1 (6 bases). The CDR3 consists of 15 residues. V shed 6 bases and J shed 7 bases, with 18 bases lying between them.

This clonotype is a singleton in its sample. V gene TRBV29-1 combines with J gene TRBJ1-1; a weak D match, TRBD1 (5 bases). Per the germline V gene, CDR1 is SQVTM and CDR2 is ANQGSEA. This CDR3 is built from 13 residues. V was clipped by 7 bases and J by 5 bases, with 17 bases between them. The CDR3 region is CSAGARLGTEAFF. For the CDR3, the DNA is TGCAGCGCTGGGGCGAGGTTAGGTACTGAAGCTTTCTTT.

The sample holds many counts of this clonotype. In DNA form, the CDR3 reads TGTGCCAGCAGTCTTACCGGGACTAGCGGCGAGCAGTACTTC. It codes for CASSLTGTSGEQYF. This sequence joins TRBV6-1 and TRBJ2-7; 11 positions agree with TRBD2. The germline V gene has CDR1 MNHNS and CDR2 SASEGT. V shed 5 bases, J shed 6 bases, and the junction held 6 bases outside the gene matches. The CDR3 covers 14 residues.

This clonotype showed up just a few times. The chain recombines TRBV11-2 with TRBJ2-5; TRBD2 aligns across 11 bases. The V and J ends lost 3 bases and 7 bases, in that order; junction bases with no gene match: 7. The CDR3 has 15 residues. Germline V gene sequence: CDR1 SGHAT, CDR2 FQNNGV. DNA of the CDR3: TGTGCCAGCAGCTTCGGACTAGCGGGCCCAGGGACCCAGTACTTC. Translated, it gives CASSFGLAGPGTQYF. The variable domain in full, completed from reference TRBV11-2 and TRBJ2-5, reads EAGVAQSPRYKIIEKRQSVAFWCNPISGHATLYWYQQILGQGPKLLIQFQNNGVVDDSQLPKDRFSAERLKGVDSTLKIQPAKLEDSAVYLCASSFGLAGPGTQYFGPGTRLLVL.

V and J are TRBV2 and TRBJ1-2, with a possible D match to TRBD1 (5 bases). The CDR3 runs to 16 residues. Germline loops: CDR1 SNHLY, CDR2 FYNNEI. V gave up 2 bases and J gave up 1 base, with 14 bases separating them. CDR3 residues: CASSELFGDFNYGYTF. CDR3 DNA: TGTGCCAGCAGTGAACTTTTTGGGGACTTTAACTATGGCTACACCTTC.

CDR3 in DNA: TGTGCCAGCAGCGTAGCAGTTTTCGGCGGGGAGCTGTTTTTT. Translation gives CASSVAVFGGELFF. This chain connects TRBV9 to TRBJ2-2; no firm D call. V dropped 0 bases and J dropped 7 bases, with 10 bases sitting between them. The CDR3 has 14 amino acids. In germline, CDR1 is SGDLS, CDR2 YYNGEE.

The rearrangement uses TRBV28 and TRBJ2-1, with D hard to call. Trimming took off 5 bases at V and 7 bases at J, with 21 bases between the two ends. Germline lookup yields CDR1 MDHEN and CDR2 SYDVKM. This CDR3 region has 16 residues. This CDR3 is CASSPPRDRFYNEQFF. The CDR3 DNA follows: TGTGCCAGCAGTCCCCCCCGTGACCGGTTCTATAATGAGCAGTTCTTC.

The V call is TRBV18, the J call TRBJ2-7; 7 bases agree with TRBD1. Trimming cost V 6 bases and J 5 bases; bases outside gene matches: 7. CDR1 and CDR2 (germline): KGHSH, LQKENI. This CDR3 is built from 13 residues. The CDR3 region has the DNA TGTGCCAGCTCTCGATCACAGGGGAACGAGCAGTACTTC. Amino acid sequence: CASSRSQGNEQYF.

The V and J genes are TRBV15 and TRBJ2-3, with D maybe TRBD2 (6 bases). Looked up from germline, CDR1 is LNHNV and CDR2 is YYDKDF (reference sequence). The V end was cut by 7 bases, the J end by 0 bases, with 14 bases between. The CDR3 has 15 residues. The CDR3 region is CATNDGGASTDTQYF. CDR3 in DNA: TGTGCCACCAACGACGGGGGAGCTAGCACAGATACGCAGTATTTT.

This clonotype was observed a handful of times. CDR3 residues: CASSPRTGEAFF. The CDR3 coding sequence is TGTGCCAGCAGCCCGCGGACGGGAGAAGCTTTCTTT. This rearrangement joins TRBV11-2 to TRBJ1-1; D gene uncertain. Trimming shortened V by 5 bases and J by 8 bases, and 12 bases separated the two germline ends. This CDR3 has 12 amino acids. Germline V gene lookup returns CDR1 SGHAT and CDR2 FQNNGV.

The rearrangement links TRBV3-1 to TRBJ1-5; unclear D gene. Germline V CDR1 and CDR2: LGHDT, YNNKEL (reference sequence). Trimming cost V 3 bases and J 0 bases, with 6 bases left between them. The CDR3 length is 14 residues. The CDR3 coding sequence is TGTGCCAGCAGCCATGGGGATAGCAATCAGCCCCAGCATTTT. Translated, it gives CASSHGDSNQPQHF. Variable domain in full (rest from reference TRBV3-1 and TRBJ1-5): DTAVSQTPKYLVTQMGNDKSIKCEQNLGHDTMYWYKQDSKKFLKIMFSYNNKELIINETVPNRFSPKSPDKAHLNLHINSLELGDSAVYFCASSHGDSNQPQHFGDGTRLSIL.